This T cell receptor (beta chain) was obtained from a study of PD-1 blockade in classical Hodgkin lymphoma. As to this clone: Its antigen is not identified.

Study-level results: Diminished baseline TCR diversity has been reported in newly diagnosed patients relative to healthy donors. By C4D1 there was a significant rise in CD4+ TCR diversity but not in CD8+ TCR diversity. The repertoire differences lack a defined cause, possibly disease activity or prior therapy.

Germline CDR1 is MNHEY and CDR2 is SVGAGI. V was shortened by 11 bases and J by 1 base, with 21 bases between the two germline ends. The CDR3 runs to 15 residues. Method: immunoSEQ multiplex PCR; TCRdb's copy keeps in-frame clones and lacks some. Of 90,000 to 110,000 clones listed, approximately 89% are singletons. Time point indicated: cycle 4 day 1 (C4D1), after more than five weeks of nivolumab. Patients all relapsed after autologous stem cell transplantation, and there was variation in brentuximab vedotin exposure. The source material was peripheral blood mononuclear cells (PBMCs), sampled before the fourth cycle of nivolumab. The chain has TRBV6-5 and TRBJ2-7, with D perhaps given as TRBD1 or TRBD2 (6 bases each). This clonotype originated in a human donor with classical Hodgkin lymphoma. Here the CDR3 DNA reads TGTGCCTCCCGACAGGTTAGGGACTGGTCCTACGAGCAGTACTTC. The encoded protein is CASRQVRDWSYEQYF.